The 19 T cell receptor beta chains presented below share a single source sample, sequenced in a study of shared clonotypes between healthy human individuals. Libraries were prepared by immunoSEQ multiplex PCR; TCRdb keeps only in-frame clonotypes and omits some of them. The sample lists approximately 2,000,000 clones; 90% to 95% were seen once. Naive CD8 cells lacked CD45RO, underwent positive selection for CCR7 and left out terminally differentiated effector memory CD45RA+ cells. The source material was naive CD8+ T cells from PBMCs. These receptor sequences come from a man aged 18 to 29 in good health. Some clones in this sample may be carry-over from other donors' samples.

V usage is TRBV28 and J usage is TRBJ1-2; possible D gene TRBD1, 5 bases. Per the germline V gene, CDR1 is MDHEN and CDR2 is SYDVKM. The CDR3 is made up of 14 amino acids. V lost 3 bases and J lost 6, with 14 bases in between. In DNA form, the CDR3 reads TGTGCCAGCAGTTTCCAAGGGGTGGTAGATGGCTACACCTTC. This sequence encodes CASSFQGVVDGYTF.

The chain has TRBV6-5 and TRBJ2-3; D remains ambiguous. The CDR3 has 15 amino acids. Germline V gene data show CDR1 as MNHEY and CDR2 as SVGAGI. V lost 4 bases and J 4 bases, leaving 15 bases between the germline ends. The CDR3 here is CASSWAINGADTQYF. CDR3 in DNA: TGTGCCAGCAGTTGGGCGATTAATGGAGCAGATACGCAGTATTTT.

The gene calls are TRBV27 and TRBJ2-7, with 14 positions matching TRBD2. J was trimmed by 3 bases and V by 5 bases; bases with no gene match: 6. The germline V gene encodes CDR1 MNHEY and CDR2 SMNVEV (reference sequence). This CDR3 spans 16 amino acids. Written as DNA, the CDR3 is TGTGCCAGCAGTGGCCGGGGACTAGCGGGGGACTACGAGCAGTACTTC. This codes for CASSGRGLAGDYEQYF.

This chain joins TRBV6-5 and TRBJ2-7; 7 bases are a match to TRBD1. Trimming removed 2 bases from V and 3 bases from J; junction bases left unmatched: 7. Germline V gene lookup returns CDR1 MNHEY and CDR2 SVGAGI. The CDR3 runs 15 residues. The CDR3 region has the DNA TGTGCCAGCAGTTACCGGGACAGTTTTGACTACGAGCAGTACTTC. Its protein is CASSYRDSFDYEQYF.

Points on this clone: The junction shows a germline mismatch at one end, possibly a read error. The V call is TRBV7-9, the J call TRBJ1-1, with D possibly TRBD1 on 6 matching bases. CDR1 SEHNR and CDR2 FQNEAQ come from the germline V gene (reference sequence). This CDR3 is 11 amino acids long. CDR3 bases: TGTGCCGCCCTTCGGGACACCGAAGCTTTCTTT. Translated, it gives CAALRDTEAFF.

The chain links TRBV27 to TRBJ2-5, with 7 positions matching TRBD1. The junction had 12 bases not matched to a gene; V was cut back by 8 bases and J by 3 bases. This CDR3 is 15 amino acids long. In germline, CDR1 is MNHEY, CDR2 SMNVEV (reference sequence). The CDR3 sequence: CASQATGTEKETQYF. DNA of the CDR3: TGTGCCAGCCAGGCCACAGGGACAGAGAAAGAGACCCAGTACTTC.

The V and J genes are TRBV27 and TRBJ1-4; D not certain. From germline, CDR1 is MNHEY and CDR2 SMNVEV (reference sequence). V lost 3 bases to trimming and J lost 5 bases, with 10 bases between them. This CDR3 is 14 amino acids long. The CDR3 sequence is CASSLIGINEKLFF. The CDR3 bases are TGTGCCAGCAGTTTGATCGGAATAAATGAAAAACTGTTTTTT.

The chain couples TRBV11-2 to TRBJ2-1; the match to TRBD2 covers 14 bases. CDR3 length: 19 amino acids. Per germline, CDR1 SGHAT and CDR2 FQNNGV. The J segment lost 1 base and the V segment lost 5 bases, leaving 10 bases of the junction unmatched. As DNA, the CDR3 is TGTGCCAGCAGCCCGGGACTAGCGGGAGTTAGTAAGTCCTACAATGAGCAGTTCTTC. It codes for CASSPGLAGVSKSYNEQFF.

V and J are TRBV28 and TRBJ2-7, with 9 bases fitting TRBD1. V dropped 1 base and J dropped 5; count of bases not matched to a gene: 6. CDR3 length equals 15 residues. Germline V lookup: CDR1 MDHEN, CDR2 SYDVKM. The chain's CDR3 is CASSLSGTGYHEQYF. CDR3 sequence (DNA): TGTGCCAGCAGTTTATCTGGGACAGGGTACCACGAGCAGTACTTC.

This CDR3 is CASSFLAGQGTYEQYF. CDR3 nucleotide sequence: TGTGCCAGCAGTTTTTTGGCCGGGCAGGGAACCTACGAGCAGTACTTC. V usage is TRBV27 and J usage is TRBJ2-7, with D possibly being TRBD1 (5 bases). Germline V gives CDR1 MNHEY, CDR2 SMNVEV (reference sequence). The germline V and J ends were trimmed by 3 bases and 2 bases, with 17 bases remaining between them. The CDR3 runs 16 residues.

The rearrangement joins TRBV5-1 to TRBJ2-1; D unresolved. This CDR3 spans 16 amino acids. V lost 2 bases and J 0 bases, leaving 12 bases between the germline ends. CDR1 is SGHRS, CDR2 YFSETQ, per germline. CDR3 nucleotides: TGCGCCAGCAGCTTATTGCCAGCGAGCTCCTACAATGAGCAGTTCTTC. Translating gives CASSLLPASSYNEQFF.

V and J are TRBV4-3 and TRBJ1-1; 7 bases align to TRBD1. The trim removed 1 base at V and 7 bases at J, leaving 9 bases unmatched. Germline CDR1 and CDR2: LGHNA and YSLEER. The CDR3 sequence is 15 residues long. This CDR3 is CASSQGVGQKVEAFF. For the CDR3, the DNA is TGCGCCAGCAGCCAAGGGGTGGGACAGAAGGTTGAAGCTTTCTTT.

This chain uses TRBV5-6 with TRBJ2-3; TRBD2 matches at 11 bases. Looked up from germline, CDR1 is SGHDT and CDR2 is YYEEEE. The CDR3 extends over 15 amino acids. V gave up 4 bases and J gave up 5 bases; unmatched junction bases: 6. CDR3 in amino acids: CASSLSGRAGDTQYF. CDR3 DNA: TGTGCCAGCAGCCTTAGCGGGAGGGCCGGAGATACGCAGTATTTT.

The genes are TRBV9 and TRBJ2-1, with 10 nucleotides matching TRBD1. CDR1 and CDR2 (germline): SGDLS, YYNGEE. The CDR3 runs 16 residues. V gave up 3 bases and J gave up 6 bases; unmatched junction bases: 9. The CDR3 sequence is CASSAPGTGVFNEQFF. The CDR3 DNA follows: TGTGCCAGCAGCGCCCCCGGGACAGGGGTCTTCAATGAGCAGTTCTTC.

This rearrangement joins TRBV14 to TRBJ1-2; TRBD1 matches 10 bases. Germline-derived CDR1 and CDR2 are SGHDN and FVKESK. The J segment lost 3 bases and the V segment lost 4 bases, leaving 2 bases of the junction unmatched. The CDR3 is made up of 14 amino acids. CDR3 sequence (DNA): TGTGCCAGCAGCCCGACAGGGGGCCACTATGGCTACACCTTC. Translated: CASSPTGGHYGYTF.

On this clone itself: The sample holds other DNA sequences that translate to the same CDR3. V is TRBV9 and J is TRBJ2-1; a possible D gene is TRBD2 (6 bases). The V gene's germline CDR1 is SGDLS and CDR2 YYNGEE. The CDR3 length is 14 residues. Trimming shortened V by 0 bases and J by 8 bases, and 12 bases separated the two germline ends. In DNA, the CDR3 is TGTGCCAGCAGCGTAGCAGGGAGGTACGATGAGCAGTTCTTC. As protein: CASSVAGRYDEQFF.

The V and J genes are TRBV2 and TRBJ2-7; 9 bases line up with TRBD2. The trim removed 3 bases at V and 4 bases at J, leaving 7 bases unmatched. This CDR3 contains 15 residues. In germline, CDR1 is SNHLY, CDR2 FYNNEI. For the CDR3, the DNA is TGTGCCAGCAGTGAGCGGCCTAGCGGGACGTACGAGCAGTACTTC. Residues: CASSERPSGTYEQYF.

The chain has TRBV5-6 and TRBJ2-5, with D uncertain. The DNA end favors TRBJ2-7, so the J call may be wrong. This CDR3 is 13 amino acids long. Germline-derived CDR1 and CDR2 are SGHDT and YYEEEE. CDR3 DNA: TGTGCCAGCAGCTTTACCTCTGATTACGAGCAGTACTTC. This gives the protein CASSFTSDYEQYF.

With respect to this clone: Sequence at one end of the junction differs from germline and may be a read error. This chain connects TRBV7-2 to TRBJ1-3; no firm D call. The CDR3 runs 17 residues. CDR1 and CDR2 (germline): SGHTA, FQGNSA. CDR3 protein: CASSLAHRVQSGNTIYF. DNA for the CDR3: TGTGCCAGCAGCCTAGCTCACCGGGTACAAAGTGGAAACACCATATATTTT.